One sample yielded the 8 T cell receptor beta chains listed below, sequenced in a study of T cells in localized non-small cell lung cancer. Profiled with immunoSEQ multiplex PCR; TCRdb holds only in-frame clones, not every one. The sample yields over 20,000 clones, more than 85% seen once. The material sequenced was peripheral blood, taken before any cancer treatment. The receptor set was obtained from a man between 40 and 70 years old with stage III squamous cell lung carcinoma.

The chain carries TRBV27 and TRBJ2-7; 7 bases match TRBD1. Trimming removed 0 bases from V and 3 bases from J; junction bases left unmatched: 8. Germline CDR1 and CDR2: MNHEY and SMNVEV (reference sequence). The CDR3 spans 16 residues. CDR3 nucleotides: TGTGCCAGCAGTTTATCCGAGGGGGCCATTAACTACGAGCAGTACTTC. Amino acid sequence: CASSLSEGAINYEQYF.

The V gene is TRBV5-1, the J gene TRBJ1-4, with unresolved D. This CDR3 has 15 amino acids. CDR1 and CDR2 from the germline V gene are SGHRS and YFSETQ. Trimming took 4 bases from V and 2 from J, leaving 12 bases between them. The CDR3 sequence is CASSATGKTNEKLFF. CDR3 DNA sequence: TGCGCCAGCAGCGCAACGGGGAAGACTAATGAAAAACTGTTTTTT.

This chain links TRBV19 with TRBJ2-5, with D unresolved. Germline V gene sequence: CDR1 LNHDA, CDR2 SQIVND (reference sequence). This CDR3 has 11 residues. The ends were cut back, 8 bases at V and 4 bases at J, with 8 bases in the middle. CDR3 sequence reads: CASGWGETQYF. The CDR3 DNA reads as TGTGCCAGTGGGTGGGGAGAGACCCAGTACTTC.

This clone appeared a few times. Other DNA sequences in the same sample also yield this CDR3. The gene calls are TRBV7-2 and TRBJ2-1; D is undetermined. Trimming left V 1 base short and J 7 bases short, with 5 bases between. The germline V gene has CDR1 SGHTA and CDR2 FQGNSA. The CDR3 is 12 amino acids. This chain's CDR3 is CASSLDTNEQFF. In DNA form, the CDR3 reads TGTGCCAGCAGCTTAGACACGAATGAGCAGTTCTTC.

The rearrangement uses TRBV7-2 and TRBJ2-3; D not resolved. The CDR3 extends over 13 amino acids. V was pared by 1 base and J by 0 bases, with 2 bases between. Germline CDR1 reads SGHTA; CDR2 reads FQGNSA. The chain's CDR3 is CASSLVSTDTQYF. Here the CDR3 DNA reads TGTGCCAGCAGCTTAGTTAGCACAGATACGCAGTATTTT.

The genes are TRBV13 and TRBJ1-1, with TRBD1 matching over 9 bases. CDR1 and CDR2 (germline): PRHDT, FYEKMQ (reference sequence). Trimming cost V 5 bases and J 4 bases; bases outside gene matches: 14. The CDR3 totals 17 residues. The CDR3 nucleotides read TGTGCCAGCAGCCACCTCCCGGGACAGGGCCCGAGCACTGAAGCTTTCTTT. Protein product: CASSHLPGQGPSTEAFF.

This clone appeared a single time. Other DNA sequences in the same sample also yield this CDR3. This chain connects TRBV5-1 to TRBJ2-5; D is unresolved. Trimming took 0 bases from V and 5 from J, leaving 11 bases between them. There are 14 residues in the CDR3. CDR1 and CDR2 from the germline V gene are SGHRS and YFSETQ. The CDR3 loop reads CASSLVNNGETQYF. In DNA form, the CDR3 reads TGCGCCAGCAGCTTGGTTAACAACGGGGAGACCCAGTACTTC.

Written as DNA, the CDR3 is TGCGCCAGCAGCCTCGACAGGGTCTATGGCTACACCTTC. The encoded protein is CASSLDRVYGYTF. This chain joins TRBV4-3 and TRBJ1-2; 7 positions match TRBD1. V dropped 4 bases and J dropped 4; count of bases not matched to a gene: 3. This CDR3 has 13 residues. Germline V CDR1 and CDR2: LGHNA, YSLEER.